This entry lists 5 T cell receptor beta chains sequenced from one sample in a study of blood T cells in healthy people across ages. With a J-beta primer mix and a sample-barcoded 5' primer, a second PCR ran roughly 6 to 11 cycles. TCRdb used MiXCR to reprocess the 5' RACE reads, holding one entry per CDR3 protein. The sample lists some 880,000 distinct CDR3 sequences, 30% to 45% occurring once. Sequencing was done on a sample of blood. The receptors shown here come from a man younger than 35 in good health.

Ten or more counts support this clonotype. This chain links TRBV20-1 with TRBJ1-1; 7 bases line up with TRBD1. This CDR3 has 14 amino acids. Trimming cost V 5 bases and J 5 bases; bases outside gene matches: 11. In germline, CDR1 is DFQATT, CDR2 SNEGSKA (reference sequence). In DNA, the CDR3 is TGCAGTGCTGAAAGACAGGGTACGTGGACTGAAGCTTTCTTT. This translates into CSAERQGTWTEAFF.

The chain carries TRBV7-2 and TRBJ1-2; D uncertain. CDR1 and CDR2 from the germline V gene are SGHTA and FQGNSA. This CDR3 spans 17 amino acids. Between the trimmed V and J ends, which lost 0 bases and 10 bases, there was a span of 24 bases. The CDR3 region has the DNA TGTGCCAGCAGCTTAGCAGCGGGAGGGCCCGATAAGTACGACTACACCTTC. Its protein is CASSLAAGGPDKYDYTF.

This clonotype was seen a few times. The rearrangement uses TRBV12-3 or TRBV12-4 and TRBJ2-2; 9 bases match TRBD2. There are 17 residues in the CDR3. The junction had 12 bases not matched to a gene; V was cut back by 4 bases and J by 6 bases. CDR3 loop: CASSSRGGGFIAGELFF. In DNA, the CDR3 is TGTGCCAGCAGTTCCCGCGGGGGGGGCTTTATCGCCGGGGAGCTGTTTTTT.

V gene TRBV7-7 combines with J gene TRBJ2-4, with D possibly matching TRBD2 (7 bases). The germline V gene has CDR1 SSHAT and CDR2 FNYEAQ (reference sequence). V lost 5 bases and J 2 bases, leaving 10 bases between the germline ends. The CDR3 is made up of 14 amino acids. This chain's CDR3 is CASSPRGPKNIQYF. CDR3 coding DNA: TGTGCCAGCAGCCCGCGGGGGCCCAAAAACATTCAGTACTTC.

The gene calls are TRBV6-5 and TRBJ1-1; D is perhaps TRBD1 (5 bases). Germline CDR1 MNHEY, CDR2 SVGAGI. The germline V and J ends were trimmed by 9 bases and 1 base, with 18 bases remaining between them. The CDR3 is made up of 15 amino acids. This CDR3 reads CASSSPGPQNTEAFF. The DNA for the CDR3 is TGTGCCAGTAGCTCACCGGGACCTCAGAACACTGAAGCTTTCTTT.